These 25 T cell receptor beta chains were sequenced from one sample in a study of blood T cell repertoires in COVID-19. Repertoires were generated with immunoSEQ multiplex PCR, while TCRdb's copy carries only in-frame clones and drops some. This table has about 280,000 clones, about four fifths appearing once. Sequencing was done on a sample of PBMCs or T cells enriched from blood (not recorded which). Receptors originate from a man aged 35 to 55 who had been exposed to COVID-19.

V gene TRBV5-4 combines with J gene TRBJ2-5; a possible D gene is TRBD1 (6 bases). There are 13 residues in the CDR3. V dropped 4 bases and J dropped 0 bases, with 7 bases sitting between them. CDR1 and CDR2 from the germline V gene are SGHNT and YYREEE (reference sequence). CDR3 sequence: CASSGQNQETQYF. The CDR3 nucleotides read TGTGCCAGCAGCGGACAGAACCAAGAGACCCAGTACTTC.

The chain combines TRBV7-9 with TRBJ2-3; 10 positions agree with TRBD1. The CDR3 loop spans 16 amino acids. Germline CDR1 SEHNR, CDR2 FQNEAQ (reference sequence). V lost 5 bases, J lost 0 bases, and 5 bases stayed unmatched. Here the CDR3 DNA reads TGTGCCAGCAGCCCAGAGGACAGGGGGAGCACAGATACGCAGTATTTT. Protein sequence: CASSPEDRGSTDTQYF.

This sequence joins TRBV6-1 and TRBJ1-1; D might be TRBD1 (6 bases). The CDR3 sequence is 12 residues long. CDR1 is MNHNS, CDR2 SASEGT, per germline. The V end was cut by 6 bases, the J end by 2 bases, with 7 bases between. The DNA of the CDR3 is TGTGCCAGCAGGGGGGCAAACACTGAAGCTTTCTTT. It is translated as CASRGANTEAFF.

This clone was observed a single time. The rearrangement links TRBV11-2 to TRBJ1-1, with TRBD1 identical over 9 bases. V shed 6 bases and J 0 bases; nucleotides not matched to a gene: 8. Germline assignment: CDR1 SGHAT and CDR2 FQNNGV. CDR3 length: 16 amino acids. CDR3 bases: TGTGCCAGCAGTCGGACAGGGGCGTCTATGAACACTGAAGCTTTCTTT. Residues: CASSRTGASMNTEAFF.

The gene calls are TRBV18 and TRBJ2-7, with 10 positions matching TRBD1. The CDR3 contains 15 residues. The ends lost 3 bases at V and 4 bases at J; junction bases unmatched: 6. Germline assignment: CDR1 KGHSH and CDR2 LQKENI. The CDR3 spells CASSPTGTGVYEQYF. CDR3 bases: TGTGCCAGCTCACCCACCGGGACAGGGGTTTACGAGCAGTACTTC.

CDR3 DNA: TGTGCCAGCAGCTTTGGCAGGATGAACTATGGCTACACCTTC. Translated: CASSFGRMNYGYTF. The chain combines TRBV11-3 with TRBJ1-2; the D is unclear. This CDR3 has 14 amino acids. In germline, CDR1 is SGHNT, CDR2 YENEEA. V lost 3 bases to trimming and J lost 2 bases, with 10 bases between them.

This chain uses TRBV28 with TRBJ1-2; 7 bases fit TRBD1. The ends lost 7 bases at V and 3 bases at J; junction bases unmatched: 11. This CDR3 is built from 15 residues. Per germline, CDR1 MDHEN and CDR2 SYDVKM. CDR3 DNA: TGTGCCAGCAAGAGAGGGGGCCGGACCGACTATGGCTACACCTTC. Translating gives CASKRGGRTDYGYTF.

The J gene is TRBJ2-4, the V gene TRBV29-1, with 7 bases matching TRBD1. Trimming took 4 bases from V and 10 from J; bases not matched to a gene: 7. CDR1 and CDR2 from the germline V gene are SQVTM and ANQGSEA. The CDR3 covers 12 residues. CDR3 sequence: CSVVGQSSIQYF. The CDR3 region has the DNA TGCAGCGTTGTGGGACAGTCCTCGATTCAGTACTTC.

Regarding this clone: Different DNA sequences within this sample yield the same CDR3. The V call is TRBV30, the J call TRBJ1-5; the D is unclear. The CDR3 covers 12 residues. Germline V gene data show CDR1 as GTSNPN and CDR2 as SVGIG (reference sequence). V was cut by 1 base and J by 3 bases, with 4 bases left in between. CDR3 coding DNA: TGTGCCTGGAGTGGGCACAATCAGCCCCAGCATTTT. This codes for CAWSGHNQPQHF.

The DNA of the CDR3 is TGTGCCAGTAGTATAGATTCACGGGGAATAGGTACTGAAGCTTTCTTT. Its protein is CASSIDSRGIGTEAFF. The V call is TRBV19, the J call TRBJ1-1, with D unresolved. CDR3 length: 16 residues. Germline CDR1 is LNHDA and CDR2 is SQIVND (reference sequence). The V and J ends lost 0 bases and 5 bases respectively, with 16 bases between them.

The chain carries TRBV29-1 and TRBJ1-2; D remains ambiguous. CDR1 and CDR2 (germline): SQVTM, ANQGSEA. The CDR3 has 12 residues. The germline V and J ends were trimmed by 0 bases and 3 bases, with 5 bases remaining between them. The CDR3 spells CSVEDTYYGYTF. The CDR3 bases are TGCAGCGTTGAAGACACTTACTATGGCTACACCTTC.

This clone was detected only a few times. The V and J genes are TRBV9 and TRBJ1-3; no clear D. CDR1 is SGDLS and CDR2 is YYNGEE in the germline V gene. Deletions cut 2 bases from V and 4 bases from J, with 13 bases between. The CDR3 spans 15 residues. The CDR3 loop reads CASSVLGAGGNTIYF. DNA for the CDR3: TGTGCCAGCAGCGTGCTGGGCGCTGGGGGAAACACCATATATTTT.

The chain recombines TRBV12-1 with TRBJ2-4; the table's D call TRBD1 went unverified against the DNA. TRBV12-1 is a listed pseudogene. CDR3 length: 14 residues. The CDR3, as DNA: TGTGCCAGCAGCTTGGCCAGATCGAAAAACATTCAGTACTTC. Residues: CASSLARSKNIQYF.

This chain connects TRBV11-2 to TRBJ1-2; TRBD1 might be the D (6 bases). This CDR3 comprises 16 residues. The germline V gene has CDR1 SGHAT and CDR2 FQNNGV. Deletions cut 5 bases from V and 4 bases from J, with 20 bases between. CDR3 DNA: TGTGCCAGCAGCCGCCAAGCCGGGACAACCTCCTATGGCTACACCTTC. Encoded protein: CASSRQAGTTSYGYTF.

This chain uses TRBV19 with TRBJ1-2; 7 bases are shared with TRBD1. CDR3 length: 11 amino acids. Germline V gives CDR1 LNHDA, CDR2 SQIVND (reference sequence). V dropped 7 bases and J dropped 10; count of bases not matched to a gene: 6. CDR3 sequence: CASNRDRDYTF. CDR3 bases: TGTGCCAGTAACCGAGACAGGGACTACACCTTC.

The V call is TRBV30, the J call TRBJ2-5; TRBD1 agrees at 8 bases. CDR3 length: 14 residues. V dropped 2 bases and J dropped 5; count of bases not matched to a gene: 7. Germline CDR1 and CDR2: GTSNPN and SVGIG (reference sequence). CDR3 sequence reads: CAWSKGQGGETQYF. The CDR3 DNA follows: TGTGCCTGGAGTAAAGGACAGGGCGGCGAGACCCAGTACTTC.

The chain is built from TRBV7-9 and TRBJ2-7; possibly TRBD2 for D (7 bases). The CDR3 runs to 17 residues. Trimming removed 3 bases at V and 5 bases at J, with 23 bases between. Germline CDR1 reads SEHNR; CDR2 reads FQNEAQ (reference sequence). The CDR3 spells CASSFSGAGASIHEQYF. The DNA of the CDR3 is TGTGCCAGCAGCTTTTCTGGTGCGGGGGCATCCATCCACGAGCAGTACTTC.

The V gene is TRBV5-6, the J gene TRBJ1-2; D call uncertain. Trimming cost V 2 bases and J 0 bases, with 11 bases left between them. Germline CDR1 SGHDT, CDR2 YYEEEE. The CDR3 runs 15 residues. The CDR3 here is CASSFWAASNYGYTF. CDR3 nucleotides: TGTGCCAGCAGCTTTTGGGCAGCCTCTAACTATGGCTACACCTTC.

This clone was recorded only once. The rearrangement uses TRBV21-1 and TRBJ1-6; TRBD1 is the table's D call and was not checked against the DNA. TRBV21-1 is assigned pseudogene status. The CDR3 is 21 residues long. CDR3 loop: CASSKVEGEQTLSSYNSPLHF. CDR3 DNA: TGTGCCAGCAGCAAAGTTGAGGGGGAACAGACCCTTAGCTCCTATAATTCACCCCTCCACTTT.

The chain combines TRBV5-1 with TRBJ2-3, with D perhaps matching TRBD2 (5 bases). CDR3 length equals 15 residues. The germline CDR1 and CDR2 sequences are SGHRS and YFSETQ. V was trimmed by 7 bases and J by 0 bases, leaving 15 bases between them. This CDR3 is CASRLSGYSTDTQYF. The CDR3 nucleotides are TGCGCCAGCCGGCTCAGCGGCTATAGCACAGATACGCAGTATTTT.

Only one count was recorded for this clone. The CDR3 sequence: CASSMLDRIIYGYTF. The CDR3 region has the DNA TGTGCCAGTAGTATGCTAGACAGGATTATCTATGGCTACACCTTC. The rearrangement links TRBV19 to TRBJ1-2, with D tentatively TRBD1 (6 bases). This CDR3 is built from 15 residues. V dropped 3 bases and J dropped 4 bases, with 15 bases sitting between them. Germline CDR1 and CDR2: LNHDA and SQIVND (reference sequence).

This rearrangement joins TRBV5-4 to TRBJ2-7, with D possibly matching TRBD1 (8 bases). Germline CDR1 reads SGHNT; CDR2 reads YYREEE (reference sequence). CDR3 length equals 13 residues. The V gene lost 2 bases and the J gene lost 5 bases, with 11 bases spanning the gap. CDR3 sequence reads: CASSLQGGDEQYF. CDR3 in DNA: TGTGCCAGCAGCTTACAGGGGGGGGACGAGCAGTACTTC.

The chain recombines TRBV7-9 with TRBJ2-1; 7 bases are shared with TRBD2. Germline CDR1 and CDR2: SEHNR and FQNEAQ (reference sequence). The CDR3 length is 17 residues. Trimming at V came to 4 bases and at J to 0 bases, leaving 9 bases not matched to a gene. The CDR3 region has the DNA TGTGCCAGCAGCTCCGATGGGACTACTAGCTCCTACAATGAGCAGTTCTTC. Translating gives CASSSDGTTSSYNEQFF.

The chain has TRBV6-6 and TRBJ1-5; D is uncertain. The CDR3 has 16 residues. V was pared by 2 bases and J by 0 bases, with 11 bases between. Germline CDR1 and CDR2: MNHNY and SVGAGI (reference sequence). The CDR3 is CASSYRETLSNQPQHF. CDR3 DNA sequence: TGTGCCAGCAGTTACAGGGAGACCCTTAGCAATCAGCCCCAGCATTTT.

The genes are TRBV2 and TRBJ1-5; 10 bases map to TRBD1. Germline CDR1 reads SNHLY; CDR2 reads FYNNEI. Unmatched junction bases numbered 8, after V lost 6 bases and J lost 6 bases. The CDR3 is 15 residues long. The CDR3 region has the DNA TGTGCCAGCAGGGACCGGACAGGGGGAGGTCAGCCCCAGCATTTT. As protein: CASRDRTGGGQPQHF.